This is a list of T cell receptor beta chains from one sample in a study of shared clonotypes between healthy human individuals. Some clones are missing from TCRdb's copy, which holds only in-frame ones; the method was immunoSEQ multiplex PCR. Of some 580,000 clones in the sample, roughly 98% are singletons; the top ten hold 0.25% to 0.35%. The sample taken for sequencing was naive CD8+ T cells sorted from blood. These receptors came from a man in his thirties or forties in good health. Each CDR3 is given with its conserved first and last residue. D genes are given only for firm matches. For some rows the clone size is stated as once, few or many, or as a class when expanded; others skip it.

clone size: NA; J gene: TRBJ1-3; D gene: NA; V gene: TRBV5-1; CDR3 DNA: TGCGCCAGCTCGGGAGGGCCCGGGTACACCATATATTTT; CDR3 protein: CASSGGPGYTIYF
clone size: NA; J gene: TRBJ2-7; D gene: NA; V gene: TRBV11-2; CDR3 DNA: TGTGCCAGCAGCTCCCGACAGGCCGACTACGAGCAGTACTTC; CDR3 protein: CASSSRQADYEQYF
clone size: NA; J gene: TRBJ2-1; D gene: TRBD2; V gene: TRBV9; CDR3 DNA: TGTGCCAGCAGCGCCGAGGGACTAGCTAGCTCCTACAATGAGCAGTTCTTC; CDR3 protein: CASSAEGLASSYNEQFF
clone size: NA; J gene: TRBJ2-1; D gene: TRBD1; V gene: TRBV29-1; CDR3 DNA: TGCAGCGGACTGACAGGGGATATGATTACGGATGAGCAGTTCTTC; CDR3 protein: CSGLTGDMITDEQFF
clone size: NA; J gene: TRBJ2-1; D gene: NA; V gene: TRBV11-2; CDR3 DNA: TGTGCCAGCAGCTTCGGTAGAGAGCAGTTCTTC; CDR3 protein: CASSFGREQFF
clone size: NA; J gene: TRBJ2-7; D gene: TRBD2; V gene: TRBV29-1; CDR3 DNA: TGCAGCGTTGAAGATCGGTCGGGAGGGATCTCCTACGAGCAGTACTTC; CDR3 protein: CSVEDRSGGISYEQYF
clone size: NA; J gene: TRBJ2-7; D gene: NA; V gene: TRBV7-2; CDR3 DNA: TGTGCCAGCAGCCCAACGGGCGGGTACGAGCAGTACTTC; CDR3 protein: CASSPTGGYEQYF
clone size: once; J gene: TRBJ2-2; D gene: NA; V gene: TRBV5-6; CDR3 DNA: TGTGCCAGCAGCCTAGCTCTGGCAGGGGACTCCGGGGAGCTGTTTTTT; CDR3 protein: CASSLALAGDSGELFF
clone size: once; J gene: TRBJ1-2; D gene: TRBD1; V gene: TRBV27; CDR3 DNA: TGTGCCAGCAGTGCCCCGGGACAGCTCTATGGCTACACCTTC; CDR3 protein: CASSAPGQLYGYTF
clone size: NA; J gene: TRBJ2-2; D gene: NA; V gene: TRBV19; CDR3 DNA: TGTGCCAGTAGTATTGGCAGGGGGGAGCTGTTTTTT; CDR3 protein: CASSIGRGELFF
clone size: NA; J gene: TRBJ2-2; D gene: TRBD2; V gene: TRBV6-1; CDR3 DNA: TGTGCCAGCGGGGGAGGGAGTACGAACACCGGGGAGCTGTTTTTT; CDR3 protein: CASGGGSTNTGELFF
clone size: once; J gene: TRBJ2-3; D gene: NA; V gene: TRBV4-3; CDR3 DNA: TGCGCCAGCAGCCAACGATGGCTTACAGATACGCAGTATTTT; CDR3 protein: CASSQRWLTDTQYF
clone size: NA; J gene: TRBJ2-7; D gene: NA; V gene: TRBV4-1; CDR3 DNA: TGCGCCAGCAGCCGCCCCGAGTACTCGAAGGCATTAAGTTCCTACGAGCAGTACTTC; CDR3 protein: CASSRPEYSKALSSYEQYF
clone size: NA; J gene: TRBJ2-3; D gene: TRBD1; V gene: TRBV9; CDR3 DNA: TGTGCCAGCAGCTCCGCACAGGGGGGTACGCAGTATTTT; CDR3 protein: CASSSAQGGTQYF
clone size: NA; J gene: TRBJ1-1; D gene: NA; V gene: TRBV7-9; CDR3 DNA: TGTGCCAGCAGCTTAGTGGGAACAGCCAACACTGAAGCTTTCTTT; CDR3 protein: CASSLVGTANTEAFF
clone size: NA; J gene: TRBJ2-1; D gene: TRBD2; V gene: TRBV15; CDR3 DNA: TGTGCCACCAGCAATAAGGGGATTAGCGGGAGGTTCTACAATGAGCAGTTCTTC; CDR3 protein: CATSNKGISGRFYNEQFF
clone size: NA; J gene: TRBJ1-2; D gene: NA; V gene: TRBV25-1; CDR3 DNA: TGTGCCAGCAGTGAATTGGGTTTAGGGAACCGGGGTCACGGCGGCTACACCTTC; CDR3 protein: CASSELGLGNRGHGGYTF
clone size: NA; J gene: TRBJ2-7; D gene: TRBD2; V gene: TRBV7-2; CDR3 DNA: TGTGCCAGCAGCTCGGGACTAGCGGGGGTCTCCTACGAGCAGTACTTC; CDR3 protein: CASSSGLAGVSYEQYF
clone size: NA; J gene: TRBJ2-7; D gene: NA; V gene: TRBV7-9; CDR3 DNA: TGTGCCAGCAGCTTACCCGACAGAACCTACGAGCAGTACTTC; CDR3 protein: CASSLPDRTYEQYF
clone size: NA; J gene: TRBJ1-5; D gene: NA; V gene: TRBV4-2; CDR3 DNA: TGTGCCAGCAGCCAAGAAAATAGCAATCAGCCCCAGCATTTT; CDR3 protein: CASSQENSNQPQHF
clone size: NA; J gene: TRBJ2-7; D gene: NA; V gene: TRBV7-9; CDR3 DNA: TGTGCCAGCAGCTCTCCGAGCTCTCCCTACGAGCAGTACTTC; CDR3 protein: CASSSPSSPYEQYF
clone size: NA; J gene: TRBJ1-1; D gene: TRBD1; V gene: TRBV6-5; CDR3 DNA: TGTGCCAGCAGTTACAGCCCGGGGCAGGGGGACACTGAAGCTTTCTTT; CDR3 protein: CASSYSPGQGDTEAFF
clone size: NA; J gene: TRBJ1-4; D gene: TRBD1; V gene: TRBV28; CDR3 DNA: TGTGCCAGCAGGAACCTGGGACAGGGGGATGAAAAACTGTTTTTT; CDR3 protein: CASRNLGQGDEKLFF
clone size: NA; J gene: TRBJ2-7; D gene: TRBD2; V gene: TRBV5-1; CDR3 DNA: TGCGCCAGCAGAGAGACTAGCGCCAACTCCTACGAGCAGTACTTC; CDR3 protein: CASRETSANSYEQYF
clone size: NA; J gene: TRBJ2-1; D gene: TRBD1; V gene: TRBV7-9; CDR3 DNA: TGTGCCAGCAGCCCGGCCCGGGACAGGGGGTATGGTGAGCAGTTCTTC; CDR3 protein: CASSPARDRGYGEQFF
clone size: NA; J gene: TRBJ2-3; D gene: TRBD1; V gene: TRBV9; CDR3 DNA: TGTGCCAGCAGCGCAAGGACAGGGGGAGGCCTCGCAGATACGCAGTATTTT; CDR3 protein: CASSARTGGGLADTQYF
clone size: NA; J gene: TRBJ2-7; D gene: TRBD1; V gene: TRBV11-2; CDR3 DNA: TGTGCCAGCAGCTCCCCGGGGACAGGGTGGACCTACGAGCAGTACTTC; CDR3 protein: CASSSPGTGWTYEQYF
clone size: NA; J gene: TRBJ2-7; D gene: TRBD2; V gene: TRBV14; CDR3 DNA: TGTGCCAGCAGCCACCTAGCGGGAGTGGTCTACGAGCAGTACTTC; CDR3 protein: CASSHLAGVVYEQYF
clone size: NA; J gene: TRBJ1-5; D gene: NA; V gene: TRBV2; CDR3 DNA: TGTGCCAGCAGTGCTCCCCAGGGCAATCAGCCCCAGCATTTT; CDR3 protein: CASSAPQGNQPQHF
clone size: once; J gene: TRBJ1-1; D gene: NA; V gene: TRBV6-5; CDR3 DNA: TGTGCCAGCCAGCAAGTCGGAGGCACTGAAGCTTTCTTT; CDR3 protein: CASQQVGGTEAFF
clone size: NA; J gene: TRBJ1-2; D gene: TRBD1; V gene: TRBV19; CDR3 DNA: TGTGCCAGTAGTATTCAAGACAGGGGTTCGGTGGGGGGCTACACCTTC; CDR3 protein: CASSIQDRGSVGGYTF
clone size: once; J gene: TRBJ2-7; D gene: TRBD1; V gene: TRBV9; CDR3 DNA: TGTGCCAGCAGCGTAGGGACAGGGGTTTCCTACGAGCAGTACTTC; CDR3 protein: CASSVGTGVSYEQYF
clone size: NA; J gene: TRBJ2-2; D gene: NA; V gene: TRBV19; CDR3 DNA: TGTGCCAGTAGCCCAGGGGCGGCCGGGGAGCTGTTTTTT; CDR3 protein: CASSPGAAGELFF
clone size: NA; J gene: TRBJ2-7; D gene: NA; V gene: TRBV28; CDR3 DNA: TGTGCCAGCAGTTTAATCAGGGTCGGTATTCCCGAGCAGTACTTC; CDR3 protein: CASSLIRVGIPEQYF
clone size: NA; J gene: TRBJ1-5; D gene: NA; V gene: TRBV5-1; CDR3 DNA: TGCGCCAGCAGCTTGGAGGGGGGCATCAATCAGCCCCAGCATTTT; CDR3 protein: CASSLEGGINQPQHF
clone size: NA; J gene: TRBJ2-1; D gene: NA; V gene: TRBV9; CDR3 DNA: TGTGCCAGCAGCGTATATCAGAATGAGCAGTTCTTC; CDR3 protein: CASSVYQNEQFF
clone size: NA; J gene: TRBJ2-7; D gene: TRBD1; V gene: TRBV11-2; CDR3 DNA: TGTGCCAGCAGCATATGGACAGGGGAAACGGAGTACTTC; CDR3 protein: CASSIWTGETEYF
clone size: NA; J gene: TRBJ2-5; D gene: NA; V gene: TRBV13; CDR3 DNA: TGTGCCAGCAGCTTAGGTAGCCCGGAGACCCAGTACTTC; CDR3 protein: CASSLGSPETQYF
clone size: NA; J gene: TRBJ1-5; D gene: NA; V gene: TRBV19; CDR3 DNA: TGTGCCAGCAAGGACAGAGGCAATCAGCCCCAGCATTTT; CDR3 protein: CASKDRGNQPQHF
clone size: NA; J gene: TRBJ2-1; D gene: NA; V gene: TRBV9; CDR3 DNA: TGTGCCAGCAGCGAGGAGGGGGAGTCTGAGCAGTTCTTC; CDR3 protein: CASSEEGESEQFF
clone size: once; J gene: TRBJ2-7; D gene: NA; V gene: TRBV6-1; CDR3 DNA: TGTGCCAGCAGTGAAGCGGATGGGTACGAGCAGTACTTC; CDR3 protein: CASSEADGYEQYF
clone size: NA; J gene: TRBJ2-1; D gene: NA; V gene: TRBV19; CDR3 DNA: TGTGCCAGTAGTCCCGAAGGGGACCTATACAATGAGCAGTTCTTC; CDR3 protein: CASSPEGDLYNEQFF
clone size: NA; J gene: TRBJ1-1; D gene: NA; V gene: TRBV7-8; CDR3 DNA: TGTGCCAGCAGCTTAAAGGGGATCATCACTGAAGCTTTCTTT; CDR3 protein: CASSLKGIITEAFF
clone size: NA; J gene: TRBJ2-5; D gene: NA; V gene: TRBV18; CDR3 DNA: TGTGCCAGCTCACCAAATTTATGGGACGGTGAAGAGACCCAGTACTTC; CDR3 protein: CASSPNLWDGEETQYF
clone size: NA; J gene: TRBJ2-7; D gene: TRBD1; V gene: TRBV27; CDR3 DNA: TGTGCCAGCAGCCCTGACAGGGCCTACGAGCAGTACTTC; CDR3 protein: CASSPDRAYEQYF
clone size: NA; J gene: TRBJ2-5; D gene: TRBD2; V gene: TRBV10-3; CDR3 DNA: TGTGCCATCAGTGATCTCGGGACTAAAGAGACCCAGTACTTC; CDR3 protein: CAISDLGTKETQYF
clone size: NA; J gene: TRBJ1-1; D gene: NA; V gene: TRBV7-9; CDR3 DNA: TGTGCCAGCTCACCGGGGGGCATGAACACTGAAGCTTTCTTT; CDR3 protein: CASSPGGMNTEAFF
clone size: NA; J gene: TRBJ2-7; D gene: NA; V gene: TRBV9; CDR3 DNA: TGTGCCAGCAGCGTAGTAGGAGGGTCCGAGCAGTACTTC; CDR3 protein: CASSVVGGSEQYF
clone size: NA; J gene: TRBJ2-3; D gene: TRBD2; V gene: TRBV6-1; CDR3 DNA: TGTGCCAGCAGTGAAGGACTAGCGTCCCGCACAGATACGCAGTATTTT; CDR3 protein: CASSEGLASRTDTQYF
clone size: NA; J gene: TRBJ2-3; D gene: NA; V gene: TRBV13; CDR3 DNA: TGTGCCAGCAGCCTCCTAGGACTCTCTGACGGAGATACGCAGTATTTT; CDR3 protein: CASSLLGLSDGDTQYF
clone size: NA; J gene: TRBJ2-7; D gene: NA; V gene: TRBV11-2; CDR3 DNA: TGTGCCAGCAGCTTACGAAACTACGAGCAGTACTTC; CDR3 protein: CASSLRNYEQYF